This T cell receptor (beta chain) was found in a study of CD8+CD57+ T cells in acquired aplastic anemia. The CDR3 length is 14 residues. The V end was cut by 0 bases, the J end by 10 bases, with 14 bases between. CDR1 is SGHRS and CDR2 is YFSETQ in the germline V gene. Genomic DNA acted as the template from which TCR beta VDJ combination and CDR3 sequence profiling were carried out. TCRdb redid the calling of the reads with MiXCR, one entry per CDR3 protein. The table shows about 210,000 distinct CDR3 sequences, with over 55% occurring only once. The source is a human donor in good health. The sample was sorted CD4+, CD8+, or CD8+CD57+ T cells (not recorded which) from PBMCs. This chain connects TRBV5-1 to TRBJ2-1; D not certain. In nucleotides, the CDR3 is TGCGCCAGCAGCTTGGACCCGCCGAATAAGGAGCAGTTCTTC. Its translation: CASSLDPPNKEQFF.